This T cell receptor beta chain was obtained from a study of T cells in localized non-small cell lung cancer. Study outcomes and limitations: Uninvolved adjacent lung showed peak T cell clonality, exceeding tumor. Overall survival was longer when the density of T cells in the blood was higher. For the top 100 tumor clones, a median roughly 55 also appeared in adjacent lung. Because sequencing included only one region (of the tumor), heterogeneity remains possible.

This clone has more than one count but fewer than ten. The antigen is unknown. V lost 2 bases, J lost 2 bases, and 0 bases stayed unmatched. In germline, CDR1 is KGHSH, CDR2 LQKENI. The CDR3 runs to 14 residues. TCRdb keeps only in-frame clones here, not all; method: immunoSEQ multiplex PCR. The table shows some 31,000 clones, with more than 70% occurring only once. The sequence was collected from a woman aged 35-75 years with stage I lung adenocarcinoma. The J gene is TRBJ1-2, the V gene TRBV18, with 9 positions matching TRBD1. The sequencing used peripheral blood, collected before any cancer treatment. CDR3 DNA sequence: TGTGCCAGCTCACCAGACAGGGGGAACTATGGCTACACCTTC. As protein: CASSPDRGNYGYTF. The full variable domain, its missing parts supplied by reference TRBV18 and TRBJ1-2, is NAGVMQNPRHLVRRRGQEARLRCSPMKGHSHVYWYRQLPEEGLKFMVYLQKENIIDESGMPKERFSAEFPKEGPSILRIQQVVRGDSAAYFCASSPDRGNYGYTFGSGTRLTVV.